This entry is about one T cell receptor (beta chain). The data stem from a study of blood T cell repertoires in COVID-19. Overall study context: Spain, Italy and the United States supplied samples that represented acute and convalescent COVID-19.

In the source study's methods: By means of reference gene primer amplification, nucleated cell counts were estimated. TCRdb's table, derived via immunoSEQ multiplex PCR, lists solely in-frame clones and lacks some. That table supplies the V and J calls and clone size; D and trimming were determined from the DNA. The sample has under 500,000 clones, about 89% seen once. CDR3 length: 18 residues. V lost 2 bases and J lost 8; bases outside the gene matches: 16. CDR1 is MRHNA and CDR2 is SNTAGT in the germline V gene. This TCR was sampled from a woman between 25 and 40 years old with acute or convalescent COVID-19. The sample taken for sequencing was peripheral blood. The chain carries TRBV6-4 and TRBJ2-2, with 8 positions matching TRBD1. CDR3 in DNA: TGTGCCAGCAGTGACAGACAGGGGTCGTTTCATAGTGAGGGGGAGCTGTTTTTT. Translated: CASSDRQGSFHSEGELFF.